This passage covers 2 T cell receptor beta chains from one sample sequenced in a study of CD8+ T cells in alopecia areata. cDNA serving as the sequencing template came from extracted, reverse transcribed RNA. Sequenced by immunoSEQ multiplex PCR; TCRdb stores in-frame clones only, minus some. Among roughly 210,000 clones listed, around two fifths were seen once. Treatment here: oral pan-JAK inhibitor, 5-10 mg twice daily. The sequences come from CD4+ T cells sorted from blood, collected around week 36, from a patient treated with tofacitinib. These receptors were taken from a human donor with alopecia areata.

This chain joins TRBV6-6 and TRBJ2-7, with 7 bases matching TRBD1. In germline, CDR1 is MNHNY, CDR2 SVGAGI (reference sequence). The V segment lost 2 bases and the J segment 3 bases; nucleotides outside the gene matches: 4. This CDR3 contains 14 residues. DNA for the CDR3: TGTGCCAGCAGTTACCAGGGACAGAGCTACGAGCAGTACTTC. It encodes CASSYQGQSYEQYF.

This chain joins TRBV27 and TRBJ2-7; 7 nucleotides match TRBD1. Germline V gene data show CDR1 as MNHEY and CDR2 as SMNVEV (reference sequence). V lost 5 bases to trimming and J lost 3 bases; unmatched junction nucleotides: 10. CDR3 size: 15 residues. The CDR3 DNA reads as TGTGCCAGCAGTGCCTCAGGGACAGTTAGCTACGAGCAGTACTTC. It translates to CASSASGTVSYEQYF.